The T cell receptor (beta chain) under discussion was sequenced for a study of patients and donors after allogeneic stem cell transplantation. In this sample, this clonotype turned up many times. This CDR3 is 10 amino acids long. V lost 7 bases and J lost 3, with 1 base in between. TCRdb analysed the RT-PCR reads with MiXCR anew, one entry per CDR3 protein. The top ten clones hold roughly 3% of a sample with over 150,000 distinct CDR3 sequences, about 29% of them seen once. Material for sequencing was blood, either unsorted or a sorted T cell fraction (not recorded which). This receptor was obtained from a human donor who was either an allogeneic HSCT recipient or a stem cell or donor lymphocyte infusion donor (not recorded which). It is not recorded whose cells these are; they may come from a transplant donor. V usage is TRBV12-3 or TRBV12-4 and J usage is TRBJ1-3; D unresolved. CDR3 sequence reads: CASIGNTIYF. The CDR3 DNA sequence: TGTGCCAGCATTGGAAACACCATATATTTT.